The 12 T cell receptor beta chains listed next were all sequenced from one sample in a study of cytomegalovirus exposure and HLA in healthy donors. It was with 60 Vbeta and 13 Jbeta primers that the PCR ran. The data were produced by immunoSEQ multiplex PCR, yet TCRdb's version contains in-frame clones alone and is incomplete. The table shows around 200,000 clones, with 75% to 85% occurring only once. The sample comprised PBMCs. The origin of the receptors is a woman aged 55-70 years in good health and CMV-seropositive.

In DNA, the CDR3 is TGTGCCTGGCTAAGGAGCGGGAGCTCCTACGAGCAGTACTTC. It codes for CAWLRSGSSYEQYF. This sequence joins TRBV30 and TRBJ2-7, with 8 bases aligning to TRBD2. The CDR3 is 14 residues long. V gave up 5 bases and J gave up 0 bases; unmatched junction bases: 6. Germline V lookup: CDR1 GTSNPN, CDR2 SVGIG (reference sequence).

The rearrangement links TRBV2 to TRBJ2-7; tentative D call: TRBD1 (6 bases). This CDR3 is built from 13 residues. Trimming shortened V by 7 bases and J by 2 bases, and 12 bases separated the two germline ends. Germline V CDR1 and CDR2: SNHLY, FYNNEI. This chain's CDR3 is CASNSRGTYEQYF. In DNA, the CDR3 is TGTGCCAGCAACAGCAGGGGTACCTACGAGCAGTACTTC.

The gene calls are TRBV7-8 and TRBJ1-2, with 7 bases that match TRBD1. Looked up from germline, CDR1 is SGHVS and CDR2 is FQNEAQ. V lost 1 base and J lost 12; bases outside the gene matches: 5. CDR3 length: 12 residues. This chain's CDR3 is CASSLERGPNTF. CDR3 DNA: TGTGCCAGCAGCTTAGAGAGGGGGCCGAACACCTTC.

Concerning this clone: Distinct nucleotide sequences in the sample also encode this CDR3. The rearrangement uses TRBV6-5 and TRBJ1-1; D perhaps matches TRBD1 (5 bases). There are 14 residues in the CDR3. Trimming removed 3 bases from V and 0 bases from J, with 8 bases in between. Germline values: CDR1 MNHEY, CDR2 SVGAGI. The CDR3 region is CASSYSGMNTEAFF. CDR3 coding DNA: TGTGCCAGCAGTTATTCAGGGATGAACACTGAAGCTTTCTTT.

This sequence joins TRBV10-1 and TRBJ2-1, with 8 bases fitting TRBD2. J was trimmed by 2 bases and V by 3 bases; bases with no gene match: 3. CDR1 is WNHNN, CDR2 SYGVQD, per germline (reference sequence). This CDR3 comprises 15 residues. As DNA, the CDR3 is TGCGCCAGCAGTGAAGGCGGGAGGCCCTACAATGAGCAGTTCTTC. It yields the protein CASSEGGRPYNEQFF.

The CDR3 loop is CASSVDTYDHGYTF. CDR3 in DNA: TGTGCCAGCAGTGTGGACACGTACGACCATGGCTACACCTTC. The chain carries TRBV6-1 and TRBJ1-2; tentatively, D is TRBD1 (5 bases). Germline CDR1 and CDR2: MNHNS and SASEGT. The germline V and J ends were trimmed by 4 bases and 6 bases, with 15 bases remaining between them. The CDR3 consists of 14 residues.

The chain joins TRBV28 to TRBJ1-1; 8 bases are shared with TRBD1. V was pared by 2 bases and J by 8 bases, with 7 bases of the junction left unmatched. Germline CDR1 and CDR2: MDHEN and SYDVKM. This CDR3 spans 14 amino acids. The CDR3 DNA sequence: TGTGCCAGCAGTTTAGCGGGACAGGTGAGGGAAGCTTTCTTT. Its protein is CASSLAGQVREAFF.

The V and J genes are TRBV11-2 and TRBJ2-7; no firm D call. V was shortened by 1 base and J by 1 base, with 5 bases between the two germline ends. This CDR3 has 13 amino acids. Looked up from germline, CDR1 is SGHAT and CDR2 is FQNNGV. The CDR3 region has the DNA TGTGCCAGCAGCTTAGTTAGTTCCTACGAGCAGTACTTC. Amino acid sequence: CASSLVSSYEQYF.

The chain links TRBV19 to TRBJ2-2; D may be TRBD2 (5 bases). This CDR3 is built from 16 residues. Germline V gene data show CDR1 as LNHDA and CDR2 as SQIVND (reference sequence). Trimming cost V 8 bases and J 0 bases, with 16 bases left between them. The CDR3 protein is CASARGGAANTGELFF. The DNA for the CDR3 is TGTGCCAGTGCCCGAGGCGGAGCGGCGAACACCGGGGAGCTGTTTTTT.

This clone was seen a handful of times. CDR3 protein: CASSPGTSGKSETQYF. Written as DNA, the CDR3 is TGCGCCAGCAGCCCCGGGACTAGCGGGAAGTCAGAGACCCAGTACTTC. This chain connects TRBV5-1 to TRBJ2-5; TRBD2 matches at 13 bases. V shed 4 bases and J 4 bases; nucleotides not matched to a gene: 7. This CDR3 contains 16 residues. Per the germline V gene, CDR1 is SGHRS and CDR2 is YFSETQ.

J is TRBJ1-1 and V is TRBV19; 8 positions agree with TRBD1. The V segment lost 3 bases and the J segment 3 bases; nucleotides outside the gene matches: 0. The CDR3 extends over 13 amino acids. Germline V gene sequence: CDR1 LNHDA, CDR2 SQIVND (reference sequence). CDR3 DNA: TGTGCCAGTAGTATGGGACAGGACACTGAAGCTTTCTTT. Translated, it gives CASSMGQDTEAFF.

This clone has just a few counts. The chain uses TRBV2 and TRBJ1-1; D is undetermined. Germline V gene sequence: CDR1 SNHLY, CDR2 FYNNEI. This CDR3 contains 13 residues. V lost 2 bases and J 1 base, leaving 5 bases between the germline ends. In DNA, the CDR3 is TGTGCCAGCAGTGAACTTCCGAACACTGAAGCTTTCTTT. This gives the protein CASSELPNTEAFF. Drawing the rest from reference TRBV2 and TRBJ1-1, the complete variable domain is EPEVTQTPSHQVTQMGQEVILRCVPISNHLYFYWYRQILGQKVEFLVSFYNNEISEKSEIFDDQFSVERPDGSNFTLKIRSTKLEDSAMYFCASSELPNTEAFFGQGTRLTVV.